These 10 T cell receptor beta chains came from one sample sequenced in a study of glioma-infiltrating T cells after dendritic cell vaccination. Noted time point: after dendritic cell vaccination, including at tumor progression/relapse. Clones were read by immunoSEQ multiplex PCR, and TCRdb kept only the in-frame ones, dropping some. This table has about 64,000 clones, roughly 86% appearing once. Specimen: blood, collected after dendritic cell vaccination. These receptors were obtained from a human donor with glioblastoma.

This clone was detected a few times. This chain uses TRBV2 with TRBJ2-6; TRBD2 matches 8 bases. The CDR3 spans 16 residues. Germline CDR1 reads SNHLY; CDR2 reads FYNNEI. V shed 8 bases, J shed 0 bases, and the junction held 6 bases outside the gene matches. The CDR3, as DNA: TGTGCCAGCTCTGAGCGGGGGAGCTCTGGGGCCAACGTCCTGACTTTC. Its protein is CASSERGSSGANVLTF.

This clone came up once. The chain couples TRBV30 to TRBJ2-7, with 10 bases fitting TRBD1. Germline V gene lookup returns CDR1 GTSNPN and CDR2 SVGIG (reference sequence). The CDR3 loop spans 14 amino acids. V shed 4 bases, J shed 0 bases, and the junction held 3 bases outside the gene matches. CDR3 coding DNA: TGTGCCTGGACCTGGACAGGGGGCTCCTACGAGCAGTACTTC. Translated, it gives CAWTWTGGSYEQYF.

V gene TRBV18 combines with J gene TRBJ1-2, with a possible D match to TRBD1 (6 bases). V was trimmed by 6 bases and J by 1 base, leaving 15 bases between them. Germline V lookup: CDR1 KGHSH, CDR2 LQKENI. This CDR3 has 15 amino acids. The CDR3 DNA sequence: TGTGCCAGCTCGTCCCGACAGGAATTTAACTATGGCTACACCTTC. It is translated as CASSSRQEFNYGYTF.

The V call is TRBV4-2, the J call TRBJ2-3; no definite D call. Germline assignment: CDR1 LGHNA and CDR2 YNFKEQ. V gave up 1 base and J gave up 2 bases, with 10 bases separating them. The CDR3 has 15 residues. The CDR3 protein is CASSQGTLDTDTQYF. The DNA for the CDR3 is TGTGCCAGCAGCCAAGGCACCTTAGACACAGATACGCAGTATTTT.

This chain joins TRBV5-5 and TRBJ1-1; D perhaps matches TRBD1 (6 bases). Between the trimmed V and J ends, which lost 0 bases and 1 base, there was a span of 7 bases. Per the germline V gene, CDR1 is SGHKS and CDR2 is YYEKEE (reference sequence). The CDR3 length is 14 residues. The CDR3, as DNA: TGTGCCAGCAGCTTGGGGACAGCGAACACTGAAGCTTTCTTT. Translated, it gives CASSLGTANTEAFF.

The rearrangement joins TRBV5-6 to TRBJ1-3; 10 positions match TRBD1. The CDR3 covers 15 residues. Germline assignment: CDR1 SGHDT and CDR2 YYEEEE. J lost 3 bases, V lost 4 bases, and 4 bases had no gene match. CDR3 in amino acids: CASSRQGAGGNTIYF. CDR3 DNA: TGTGCCAGCAGCCGACAGGGGGCAGGTGGAAACACCATATATTTT.

This chain links TRBV27 with TRBJ1-1; the match to TRBD1 covers 8 bases. The germline CDR1 and CDR2 sequences are MNHEY and SMNVEV (reference sequence). This CDR3 comprises 15 residues. V dropped 6 bases and J dropped 0; count of bases not matched to a gene: 6. In nucleotides, the CDR3 is TGTGCCAGCAGCTACAGGGGGGGGATGAACACTGAAGCTTTCTTT. It is translated as CASSYRGGMNTEAFF.

This clone was seen only once. The rearrangement links TRBV27 to TRBJ2-1; D is unresolved. This CDR3 spans 10 amino acids. Trimming removed 5 bases from V and 9 bases from J, with 5 bases in between. Germline CDR1 reads MNHEY; CDR2 reads SMNVEV (reference sequence). The CDR3 DNA sequence: TGTGCCAGCAGTGGCCCTGAGCAGTTCTTC. Translated, it gives CASSGPEQFF.

CDR3 protein: CASSLTTIGGSRIEQFF. CDR3 DNA: TGTGCCAGCAGCTTAACTACCATAGGGGGAAGTCGAATTGAGCAGTTCTTC. The rearrangement links TRBV7-2 to TRBJ2-1; TRBD1 is a possible D gene (6 bases). CDR1 is SGHTA and CDR2 is FQGNSA in the germline V gene. The germline V and J ends were trimmed by 2 bases and 9 bases, with 23 bases remaining between them. The CDR3 has 17 amino acids.

In its sample, this clone was seen once. The V call is TRBV18, the J call TRBJ1-5, with D possibly being TRBD1 (6 bases). Germline CDR1 KGHSH, CDR2 LQKENI. Deletions cut 6 bases from V and 1 base from J, with 16 bases between. The CDR3 totals 16 residues. This CDR3 reads CASSHPDRKSNQPQHF. For the CDR3, the DNA is TGTGCCAGCTCCCACCCCGACAGGAAAAGCAATCAGCCCCAGCATTTT.